These 8 T cell receptor beta chains were all obtained from the same sample, sequenced in a study of long-term antiretroviral therapy in people with HIV. Sequencing relied on immunoSEQ assay v3.0, run at survey level. Measured with immunoSEQ multiplex PCR; TCRdb has only the in-frame clones, and not every one. The sample shows about 29,000 clones, 95% of them seen only once. The source material was unsorted PBMCs, sampled 5.3 years after starting antiretroviral therapy. The receptors shown here come from a man younger than 40 with HIV.

The chain is built from TRBV19 and TRBJ1-5, with a possible D match to TRBD1 (6 bases). The germline CDR1 and CDR2 sequences are LNHDA and SQIVND (reference sequence). The CDR3 loop spans 15 amino acids. The V end was cut by 7 bases, the J end by 6 bases, with 19 bases between. In DNA, the CDR3 is TGTGCCAGTAAGAGTTTTGGGGGGCGCGTTCAGCCCCAGCATTTT. Translation gives CASKSFGGRVQPQHF.

This sequence joins TRBV2 and TRBJ1-2, with a possible D match to TRBD1 (6 bases). V was cut by 6 bases and J by 8 bases, with 19 bases left in between. Germline loops: CDR1 SNHLY, CDR2 FYNNEI. The CDR3 has 14 amino acids. The CDR3 DNA reads TGTGCCAGCAGCGAGGCCAGGGGCGGAGGAGGCTACACCTTC. Residues: CASSEARGGGGYTF.

This clone was recorded once. V gene TRBV11-2 combines with J gene TRBJ2-2; TRBD1 might be the D (5 bases). The length of the CDR3 is 15 residues. Trimming took 6 bases from V and 4 from J, leaving 15 bases between them. The germline V gene has CDR1 SGHAT and CDR2 FQNNGV. This CDR3 is CASSFQGVGTGELFF. The CDR3 bases are TGTGCCAGCAGTTTTCAGGGCGTAGGCACCGGGGAGCTGTTTTTT.

V usage is TRBV6-5 and J usage is TRBJ1-5; no clear D gene. Germline V gene lookup returns CDR1 MNHEY and CDR2 SVGAGI. The CDR3 runs to 15 residues. V lost 8 bases, J lost 0 bases, and 14 bases lay in between. CDR3 in amino acids: CASRAGPLSNQPQHF. CDR3 in DNA: TGTGCCAGCCGGGCCGGGCCTCTTAGCAATCAGCCCCAGCATTTT.

The CDR3 region has the DNA TGTGCCAGCACCCAGGGACAGGGGACGAACACTGAAGCTTTCTTT. Its protein product is CASTQGQGTNTEAFF. The rearrangement joins TRBV6-5 to TRBJ1-1; 10 bases fit TRBD1. CDR3 length: 15 residues. Germline V CDR1 and CDR2: MNHEY, SVGAGI. J lost 1 base, V lost 7 bases, and 6 bases had no gene match.

V and J are TRBV7-2 and TRBJ2-3; no clear D. The germline V gene encodes CDR1 SGHTA and CDR2 FQGNSA. The CDR3 runs 14 residues. V dropped 1 base and J dropped 1 base, with 6 bases sitting between them. This chain's CDR3 is CASSLVGGTDTQYF. The CDR3 DNA reads as TGTGCCAGCAGCTTAGTTGGGGGCACAGATACGCAGTATTTT.

This clone has more than one count but fewer than ten. The genes are TRBV5-4 and TRBJ2-2, with D perhaps given as TRBD1 or TRBD2 (7 bases each). Germline CDR1 reads SGHNT; CDR2 reads YYREEE (reference sequence). Trimming took off 5 bases at V and 2 bases at J, with 19 bases between the two ends. The CDR3 loop spans 17 amino acids. Here the CDR3 DNA reads TGTGCCAGCAGGAATTGGGAGGGGGCTATAAACACCGGGGAGCTGTTTTTT. Protein sequence: CASRNWEGAINTGELFF. Full variable domain (missing parts from reference TRBV5-4 and TRBJ2-2): ETGVTQSPTHLIKTRGQQVTLRCSSQSGHNTVSWYQQALGQGPQFIFQYYREEENGRGNFPPRFSGLQFPNYSSELNVNALELDDSALYLCASRNWEGAINTGELFFGEGSRLTVL.

V and J are TRBV5-1 and TRBJ1-1; 12 bases match TRBD1. The CDR3 has 17 amino acids. The J segment lost 0 bases and the V segment lost 0 bases, leaving 3 bases of the junction unmatched. Germline CDR1 and CDR2: SGHRS and YFSETQ. The CDR3 bases are TGCGCCAGCAGCTTGGTGGGGACAGGGGGCCTGAACACTGAAGCTTTCTTT. Protein product: CASSLVGTGGLNTEAFF.